The 25 T cell receptor beta chains below all came from one sample that was sequenced in a study of Ad26.COV2.S vaccination and SARS-CoV-2 variants. Here immunoSEQ multiplex PCR was the method, and the copy in TCRdb shows in-frame clones only, minus some. The data show under 500,000 clones, about 90% seen once. Treatment given: some 19 received Ad26.COV2.S at low or high dose, single or two shots; several received placebo; per-sample allocation not given. Day 63 following the first vaccine or placebo injection was when the samples were taken. Sequences were derived from peripheral blood, sampled in a trial of Ad26.COV2.S vaccine versus placebo. These receptors all come from a person aged 18-60 years who received the Ad26.COV2.S COVID-19 vaccine or a placebo.

The chain employs TRBV7-9 and TRBJ1-6; weak D call: TRBD1 (5 bases). From germline, CDR1 is SEHNR and CDR2 FQNEAQ (reference sequence). V was clipped by 5 bases and J by 13 bases, with 9 bases between them. The CDR3 has 11 amino acids. For the CDR3, the DNA is TGTGCCAGCAGCGAGGACATTCCCCTCCACTTT. Its translation is CASSEDIPLHF.

The J gene is TRBJ1-5, the V gene TRBV18; TRBD1 matches 9 bases. The germline gives CDR1 KGHSH, CDR2 LQKENI. J was trimmed by 15 bases and V by 3 bases; bases with no gene match: 9. The CDR3 is 13 residues long. CDR3 sequence: CASSPPDRGSWHF. The CDR3 nucleotides read TGTGCCAGCTCACCTCCCGACAGGGGGTCTTGGCATTTT. The full variable domain, its missing parts supplied by reference TRBV18 and TRBJ1-5, is NAGVMQNPRHLVRRRGQEARLRCSPMKGHSHVYWYRQLPEEGLKFMVYLQKENIIDESGMPKERFSAEFPKEGPSILRIQQVVRGDSAAYFCASSPPDRGSWHFGDGTRLSIL.

J is TRBJ1-2 and V is TRBV5-1; D not certain. The CDR3 has 15 amino acids. The V end was cut by 0 bases, the J end by 0 bases, with 9 bases between. CDR1 is SGHRS, CDR2 YFSETQ, per germline. The CDR3 DNA reads TGCGCCAGCAGCTTGGGGGGAGCCCCTAACTATGGCTACACCTTC. Translating it yields CASSLGGAPNYGYTF.

The chain recombines TRBV3-1 (or the pseudogene TRBV3-2) with TRBJ2-1, with TRBD2 identical over 13 bases. Germline loops: CDR1 LGHDT, CDR2 YNNKEL (reference sequence). The CDR3 sequence is 16 residues long. V lost 5 bases and J lost 6; bases outside the gene matches: 7. This chain's CDR3 is CASSKTSGGAFNEQFF. Here the CDR3 DNA reads TGTGCCAGCAGCAAAACTAGCGGGGGGGCTTTCAATGAGCAGTTCTTC.

This rearrangement joins TRBV2 to TRBJ1-6; the match to TRBD1 covers 7 bases. V was pared by 6 bases and J by 9 bases, with 11 bases of the junction left unmatched. Germline lookup yields CDR1 SNHLY and CDR2 FYNNEI. The length of the CDR3 is 15 residues. The CDR3 loop is CASRDDRAKGSPLHF. DNA of the CDR3: TGTGCCAGCAGGGATGACAGGGCAAAGGGTTCACCCCTCCACTTT. Looking up the rest from reference TRBV2 and TRBJ1-6 gives the full variable domain: EPEVTQTPSHQVTQMGQEVILRCVPISNHLYFYWYRQILGQKVEFLVSFYNNEISEKSEIFDDQFSVERPDGSNFTLKIRSTKLEDSAMYFCASRDDRAKGSPLHFGNGTRLTVT.

V and J are TRBV30 and TRBJ1-2; 8 positions agree with TRBD1. The germline V gene has CDR1 GTSNPN and CDR2 SVGIG (reference sequence). There are 16 residues in the CDR3. The V segment lost 2 bases and the J segment 0 bases; nucleotides outside the gene matches: 8. This CDR3 is CAWSPRGDRTNYGYTF. CDR3 nucleotide sequence: TGTGCCTGGAGTCCCCGGGGGGACAGGACTAACTATGGCTACACCTTC.

This clone was detected a few times. The chain has TRBV5-4 and TRBJ2-2, with 7 positions matching TRBD2. This CDR3 spans 15 amino acids. Germline V gives CDR1 SGHNT, CDR2 YYREEE (reference sequence). Losses at the gene ends were 4 bases for V and 0 bases for J; bases not matched to a gene: 3. The CDR3 DNA sequence: TGTGCCAGCAGCCGGGGGGTGACGAACACCGGGGAGCTGTTTTTT. This encodes CASSRGVTNTGELFF.

The V and J genes are TRBV6-2 or TRBV6-3 and TRBJ2-7; D call uncertain. Trimming shortened V by 3 bases and J by 3 bases, and 12 bases separated the two germline ends. CDR1 and CDR2 (germline): MNHEY, SVGEGT. This CDR3 has 14 amino acids. The CDR3 spells CASSYWGISYEQYF. DNA of the CDR3: TGTGCCAGCAGTTATTGGGGAATAAGCTACGAGCAGTACTTC.

Written as DNA, the CDR3 is TGTGCCAGCAGCCACCTCCCGGGGGACAATGAGCAGTTCTTC. This translates into CASSHLPGDNEQFF. V usage is TRBV11-2 and J usage is TRBJ2-1; a weak D match, TRBD2 (6 bases). Germline CDR1 SGHAT, CDR2 FQNNGV. Trimming took off 5 bases at V and 5 bases at J, with 13 bases between the two ends. The CDR3 has 14 residues. Supplemented by reference TRBV11-2 and TRBJ2-1, the full variable domain reads EAGVAQSPRYKIIEKRQSVAFWCNPISGHATLYWYQQILGQGPKLLIQFQNNGVVDDSQLPKDRFSAERLKGVDSTLKIQPAKLEDSAVYLCASSHLPGDNEQFFGPGTRLTVL.

The V gene is TRBV11-2, the J gene TRBJ1-2; D gene uncertain. The CDR3 is 13 residues long. Germline assignment: CDR1 SGHAT and CDR2 FQNNGV. The germline V and J ends were trimmed by 1 base and 2 bases, with 5 bases remaining between them. The CDR3 sequence: CASSLGENYGYTF. In nucleotides, the CDR3 is TGTGCCAGCAGCTTAGGGGAGAACTATGGCTACACCTTC.

This chain links TRBV30 with TRBJ2-2; 9 bases line up with TRBD1. Trimming removed 3 bases from V and 4 bases from J; junction bases left unmatched: 3. The germline V gene has CDR1 GTSNPN and CDR2 SVGIG (reference sequence). This CDR3 is built from 14 residues. CDR3 loop: CAWRKQGATGELFF. As DNA, the CDR3 is TGTGCCTGGAGGAAACAGGGGGCCACCGGGGAGCTGTTTTTT. Filled out from reference TRBV30 and TRBJ2-2, the complete variable domain reads SQTIHQWPATLVQPVGSPLSLECTVEGTSNPNLYWYRQAAGRGLQLLFYSVGIGQISSEVPQNLSASRPQDRQFILSSKKLLLSDSGFYLCAWRKQGATGELFFGEGSRLTVL.

This clone turned up a few times. V usage is TRBV10-1 and J usage is TRBJ1-6; 8 bases match TRBD1. CDR1 is WNHNN and CDR2 is SYGVQD in the germline V gene (reference sequence). The V gene end was trimmed by 5 bases and the J gene end by 11 bases; junction bases not matched to a gene: 8. There are 14 residues in the CDR3. The CDR3 reads CASSQDRVGTPLHF. The CDR3 DNA reads TGCGCCAGCAGTCAGGACAGGGTCGGAACACCCCTCCACTTT.

This clone was picked up one time. The chain recombines TRBV7-9 with TRBJ1-3; D not certain. Trimming cost V 7 bases and J 8 bases, with 15 bases left between them. The length of the CDR3 is 13 residues. The germline V gene encodes CDR1 SEHNR and CDR2 FQNEAQ (reference sequence). CDR3 amino acids: CASNSRTVDTIYF. CDR3 bases: TGTGCCAGCAACAGCAGGACCGTAGACACCATATATTTT.

This sequence joins TRBV11-2 and TRBJ1-1; 11 bases agree with TRBD1. Germline values: CDR1 SGHAT, CDR2 FQNNGV. The length of the CDR3 is 15 residues. Unmatched junction bases numbered 14, after V lost 7 bases and J lost 10 bases. Here the CDR3 DNA reads TGTGCCAGCACCGTAGGGGGGGACAGGGGGGTCTCAGCTTTCTTT. Amino acids: CASTVGGDRGVSAFF.

The chain joins TRBV27 to TRBJ2-3; 9 nucleotides agree with TRBD1. This CDR3 is built from 14 residues. Germline V CDR1 and CDR2: MNHEY, SMNVEV (reference sequence). V was pared by 6 bases and J by 5 bases, with 6 bases of the junction left unmatched. The CDR3 region has the DNA TGTGCCAGCAGGGGGACAGGGATGGGAGATACGCAGTATTTT. Its protein is CASRGTGMGDTQYF.

Written as DNA, the CDR3 is TGTGCCAGCAGTTTATCCAACGGAGGGCTCGAGCAGTACTTC. Translating gives CASSLSNGGLEQYF. The chain recombines TRBV27 with TRBJ2-7; the D gene is possibly TRBD2 (6 bases). The CDR3 is 14 residues long. Per the germline V gene, CDR1 is MNHEY and CDR2 is SMNVEV (reference sequence). V lost 0 bases to trimming and J lost 6 bases, with 12 bases between them.

This clone has only a few counts. The chain combines TRBV3-1 (or the pseudogene TRBV3-2) with TRBJ2-1, with 9 nucleotides matching TRBD2. Trimming cost V 1 base and J 10 bases; bases outside gene matches: 11. The CDR3 loop spans 16 amino acids. Germline V gene sequence: CDR1 LGHDT, CDR2 YNNKEL (reference sequence). CDR3 in DNA: TGTGCCAGCAGCCAAGTGGCTAGCGGGGTCCAGGGAGAGCAGTTCTTC. It translates to CASSQVASGVQGEQFF.

The J gene is TRBJ2-7, the V gene TRBV5-6; TRBD1 is a possible D gene (6 bases). Trimming shortened V by 4 bases and J by 0 bases, and 14 bases separated the two germline ends. The CDR3 is 15 residues long. Germline values: CDR1 SGHDT, CDR2 YYEEEE. CDR3 residues: CASSPGAGDSYEQYF. The CDR3 DNA reads TGTGCCAGCAGCCCAGGGGCAGGCGACTCCTACGAGCAGTACTTC.

The V and J genes are TRBV7-2 and TRBJ2-3; 7 nucleotides line up with TRBD2. Germline CDR1 reads SGHTA; CDR2 reads FQGNSA. This CDR3 spans 14 amino acids. The J segment lost 2 bases and the V segment lost 3 bases, leaving 2 bases of the junction unmatched. Here the CDR3 reads CASSFSGNTDTQYF. The CDR3 DNA follows: TGTGCCAGCAGCTTCAGCGGGAACACAGATACGCAGTATTTT.

Remarks on this clone: The CDR3 ends on some other residue instead of the conserved phenylalanine or tryptophan, so this is likely a read error. It is unclear where the CDR3 begins or ends on the DNA, so no DNA is shown, and the CDR3 is as TCRdb lists it. V gene TRBV6-1 combines with J gene TRBJ2-3. The CDR3 length is 13 residues, termini included. Germline CDR1 reads MNHNS; CDR2 reads SASEGT. CDR3: CASSEPPELRICS.

The rearrangement links TRBV7-2 to TRBJ2-7, with TRBD1 as a possible D gene (5 bases). The V end lost 3 bases, the J end lost 2 bases, and 11 bases lay between the germline ends. The germline gives CDR1 SGHTA, CDR2 FQGNSA. The CDR3 totals 14 residues. The CDR3 bases are TGTGCCAGCAGCTTTTTTGACAGTCCCTACGAGCAGTACTTC. Translation: CASSFFDSPYEQYF.

J is TRBJ2-3 and V is TRBV10-3, with D maybe TRBD1 (5 bases). This CDR3 spans 14 amino acids. V was cut by 2 bases and J by 1 base, with 7 bases left in between. Per the germline V gene, CDR1 is ENHRY and CDR2 is SYGVKD. The CDR3 DNA reads TGTGCCATCAGTGAGGACAGACGCACAGATACGCAGTATTTT. It codes for CAISEDRRTDTQYF.

This chain uses TRBV5-5 with TRBJ1-1; D unresolved. The V gene lost 0 bases and the J gene lost 1 base, with 4 bases spanning the gap. The germline CDR1 and CDR2 sequences are SGHKS and YYEKEE (reference sequence). CDR3 length equals 13 residues. CDR3 loop: CASSLAQNTEAFF. The CDR3 DNA reads as TGTGCCAGCAGCTTGGCACAGAACACTGAAGCTTTCTTT.

The genes are TRBV11-2 and TRBJ2-3; D is possibly TRBD2 (5 bases). This CDR3 is built from 17 residues. Deletions cut 5 bases from V and 4 bases from J, with 22 bases between. The germline V gene has CDR1 SGHAT and CDR2 FQNNGV. The CDR3: CASSINPGSRGPDTQYF. CDR3 DNA: TGTGCCAGCAGCATAAATCCGGGATCCCGGGGTCCAGATACGCAGTATTTT.

This clone was seen just once. This rearrangement joins TRBV3-1 (or the pseudogene TRBV3-2) to TRBJ2-5, with no clear D. Germline V lookup: CDR1 LGHDT, CDR2 YNNKEL (reference sequence). Trimming removed 1 base from V and 5 bases from J, with 5 bases in between. This CDR3 spans 12 amino acids. In DNA form, the CDR3 reads TGTGCCAGCAGCCAAGGGGTGGAGACCCAGTACTTC. Encoded protein: CASSQGVETQYF.